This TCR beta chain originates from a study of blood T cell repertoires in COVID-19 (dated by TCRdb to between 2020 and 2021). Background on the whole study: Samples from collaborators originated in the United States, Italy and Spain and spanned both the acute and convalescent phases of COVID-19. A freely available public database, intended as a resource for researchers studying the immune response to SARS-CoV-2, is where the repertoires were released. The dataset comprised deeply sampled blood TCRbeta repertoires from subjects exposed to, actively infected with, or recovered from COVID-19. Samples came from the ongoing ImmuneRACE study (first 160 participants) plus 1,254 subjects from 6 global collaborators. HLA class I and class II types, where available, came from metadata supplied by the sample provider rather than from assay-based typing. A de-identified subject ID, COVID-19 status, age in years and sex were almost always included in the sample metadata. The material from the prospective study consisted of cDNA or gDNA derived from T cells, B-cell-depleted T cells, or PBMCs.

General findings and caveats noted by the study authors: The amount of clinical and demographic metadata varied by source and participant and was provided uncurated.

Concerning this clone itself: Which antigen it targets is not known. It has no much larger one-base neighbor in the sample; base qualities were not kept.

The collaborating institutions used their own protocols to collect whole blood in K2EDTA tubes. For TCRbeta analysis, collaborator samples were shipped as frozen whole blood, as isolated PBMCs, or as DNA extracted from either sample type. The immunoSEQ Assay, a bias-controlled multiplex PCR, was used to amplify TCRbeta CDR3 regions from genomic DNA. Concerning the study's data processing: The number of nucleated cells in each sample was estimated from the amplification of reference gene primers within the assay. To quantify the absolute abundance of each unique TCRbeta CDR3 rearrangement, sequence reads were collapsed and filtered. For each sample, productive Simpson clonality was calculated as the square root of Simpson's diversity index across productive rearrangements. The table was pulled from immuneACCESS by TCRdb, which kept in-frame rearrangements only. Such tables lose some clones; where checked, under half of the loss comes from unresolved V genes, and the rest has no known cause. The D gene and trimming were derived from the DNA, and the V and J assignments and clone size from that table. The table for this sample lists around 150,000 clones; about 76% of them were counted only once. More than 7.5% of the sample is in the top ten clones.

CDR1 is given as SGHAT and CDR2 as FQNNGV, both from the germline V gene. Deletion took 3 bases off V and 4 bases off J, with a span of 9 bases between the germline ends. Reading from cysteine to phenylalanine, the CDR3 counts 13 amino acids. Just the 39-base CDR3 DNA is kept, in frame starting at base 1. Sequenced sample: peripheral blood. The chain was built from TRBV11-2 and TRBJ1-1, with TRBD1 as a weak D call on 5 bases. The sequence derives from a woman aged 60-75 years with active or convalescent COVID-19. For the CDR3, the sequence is CASSFQGATEAFF. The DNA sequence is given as TGTGCCAGCAGCTTCCAAGGGGCCACTGAAGCTTTCTTT.